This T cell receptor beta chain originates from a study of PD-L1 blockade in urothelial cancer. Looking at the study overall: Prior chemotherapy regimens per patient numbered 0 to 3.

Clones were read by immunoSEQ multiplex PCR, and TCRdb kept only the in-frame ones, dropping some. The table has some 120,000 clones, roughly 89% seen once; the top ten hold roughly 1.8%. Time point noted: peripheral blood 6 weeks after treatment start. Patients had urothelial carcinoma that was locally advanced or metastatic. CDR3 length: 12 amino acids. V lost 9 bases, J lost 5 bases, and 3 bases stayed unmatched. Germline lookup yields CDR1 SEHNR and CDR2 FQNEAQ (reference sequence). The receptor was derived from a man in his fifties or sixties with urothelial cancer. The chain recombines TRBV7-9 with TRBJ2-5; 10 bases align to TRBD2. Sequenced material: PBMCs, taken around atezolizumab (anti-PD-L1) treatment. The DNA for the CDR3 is TGTGCCAGTGAAGCGGGGGGGGAGACCCAGTACTTC. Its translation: CASEAGGETQYF.